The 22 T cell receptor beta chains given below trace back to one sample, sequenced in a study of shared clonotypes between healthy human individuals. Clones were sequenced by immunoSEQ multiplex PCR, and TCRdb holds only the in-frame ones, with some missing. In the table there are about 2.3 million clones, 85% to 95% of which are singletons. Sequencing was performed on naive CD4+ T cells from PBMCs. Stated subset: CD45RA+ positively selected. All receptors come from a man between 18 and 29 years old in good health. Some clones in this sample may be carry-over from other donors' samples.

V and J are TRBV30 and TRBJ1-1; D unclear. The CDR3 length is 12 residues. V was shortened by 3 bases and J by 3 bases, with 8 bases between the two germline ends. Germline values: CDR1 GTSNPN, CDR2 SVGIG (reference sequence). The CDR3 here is CAWSVWDTEAFF. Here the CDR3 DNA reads TGTGCCTGGAGCGTCTGGGACACTGAAGCTTTCTTT.

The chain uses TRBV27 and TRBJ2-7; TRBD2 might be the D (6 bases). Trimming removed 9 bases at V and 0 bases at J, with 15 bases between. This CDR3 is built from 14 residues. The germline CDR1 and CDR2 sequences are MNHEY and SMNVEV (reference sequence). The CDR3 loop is CASHGLGSSYEQYF. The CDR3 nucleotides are TGTGCCAGTCACGGACTCGGGAGCTCCTACGAGCAGTACTTC.

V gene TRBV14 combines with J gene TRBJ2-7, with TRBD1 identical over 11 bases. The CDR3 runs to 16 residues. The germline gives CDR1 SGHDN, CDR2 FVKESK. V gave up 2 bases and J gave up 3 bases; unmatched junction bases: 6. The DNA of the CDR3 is TGTGCCAGCAGCCAATTGACCGGGACAGGGGGCTACGAGCAGTACTTC. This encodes CASSQLTGTGGYEQYF.

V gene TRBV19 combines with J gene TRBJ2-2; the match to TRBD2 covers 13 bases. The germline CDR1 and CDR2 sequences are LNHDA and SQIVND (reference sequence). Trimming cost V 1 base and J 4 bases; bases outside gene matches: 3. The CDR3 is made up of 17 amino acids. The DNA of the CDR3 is TGTGCCAGTAGTATAGGCCGGACTAGCGGGAGCACCGGGGAGCTGTTTTTT. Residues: CASSIGRTSGSTGELFF.

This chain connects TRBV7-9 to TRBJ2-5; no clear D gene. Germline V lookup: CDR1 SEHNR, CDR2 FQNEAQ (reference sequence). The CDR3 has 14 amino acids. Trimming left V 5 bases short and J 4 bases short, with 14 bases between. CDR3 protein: CASSPDRQSETQYF. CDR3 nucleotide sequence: TGTGCCAGCAGCCCCGACCGGCAGTCAGAGACCCAGTACTTC.

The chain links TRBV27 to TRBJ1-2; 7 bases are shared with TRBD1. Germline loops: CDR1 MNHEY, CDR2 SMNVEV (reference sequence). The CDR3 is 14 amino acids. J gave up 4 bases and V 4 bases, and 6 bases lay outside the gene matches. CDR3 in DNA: TGTGCCAGCAGTTCCCGCAGGGGGGGCTATGGCTACACCTTC. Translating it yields CASSSRRGGYGYTF.

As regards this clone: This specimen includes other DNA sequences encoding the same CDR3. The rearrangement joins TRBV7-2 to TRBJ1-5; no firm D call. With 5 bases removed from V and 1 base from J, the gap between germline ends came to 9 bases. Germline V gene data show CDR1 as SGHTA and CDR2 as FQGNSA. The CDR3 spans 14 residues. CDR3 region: CASSLGLSNQPQHF. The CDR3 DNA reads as TGTGCCAGCAGCCTAGGACTGAGCAATCAGCCCCAGCATTTT.

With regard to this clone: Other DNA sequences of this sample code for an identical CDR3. CDR3: CSADRDEQYF. DNA of the CDR3: TGCAGTGCGGACAGGGACGAGCAGTACTTC. This rearrangement joins TRBV20-1 to TRBJ2-7, with TRBD1 matching over 8 bases. There are 10 residues in the CDR3. The J segment lost 5 bases and the V segment lost 6 bases, leaving 0 bases of the junction unmatched. The germline CDR1 and CDR2 sequences are DFQATT and SNEGSKA (reference sequence).

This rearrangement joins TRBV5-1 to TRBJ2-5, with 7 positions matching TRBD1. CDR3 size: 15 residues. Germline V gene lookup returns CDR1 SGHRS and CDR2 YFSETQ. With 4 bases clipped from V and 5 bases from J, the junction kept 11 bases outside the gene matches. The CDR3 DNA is TGCGCCAGCAGCCAGGGAAAGACAGGGACGGAGACCCAGTACTTC. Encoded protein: CASSQGKTGTETQYF.

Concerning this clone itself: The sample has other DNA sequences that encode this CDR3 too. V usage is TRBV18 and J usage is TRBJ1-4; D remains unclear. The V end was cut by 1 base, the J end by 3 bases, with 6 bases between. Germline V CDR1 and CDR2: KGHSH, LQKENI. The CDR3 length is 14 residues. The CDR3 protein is CASSPRGSNEKLFF. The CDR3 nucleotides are TGTGCCAGCTCACCACGGGGATCTAATGAAAAACTGTTTTTT. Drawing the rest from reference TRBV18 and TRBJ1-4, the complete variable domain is NAGVMQNPRHLVRRRGQEARLRCSPMKGHSHVYWYRQLPEEGLKFMVYLQKENIIDESGMPKERFSAEFPKEGPSILRIQQVVRGDSAAYFCASSPRGSNEKLFFGSGTQLSVL.

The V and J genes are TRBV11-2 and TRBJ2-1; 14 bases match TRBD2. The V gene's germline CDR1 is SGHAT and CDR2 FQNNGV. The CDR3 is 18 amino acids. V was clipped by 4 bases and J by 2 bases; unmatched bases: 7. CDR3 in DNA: TGTGCCAGCAGCTCCAGGACTAGCGGGAGGCGCGCCTACAATGAGCAGTTCTTC. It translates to CASSSRTSGRRAYNEQFF.

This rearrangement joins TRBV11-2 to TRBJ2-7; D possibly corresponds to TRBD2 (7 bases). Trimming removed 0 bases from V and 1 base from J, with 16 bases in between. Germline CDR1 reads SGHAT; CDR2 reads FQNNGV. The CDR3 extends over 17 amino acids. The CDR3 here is CASSLEGGRRVSYEQYF. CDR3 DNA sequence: TGTGCCAGCAGCTTAGAGGGGGGGCGCCGGGTTTCCTACGAGCAGTACTTC.

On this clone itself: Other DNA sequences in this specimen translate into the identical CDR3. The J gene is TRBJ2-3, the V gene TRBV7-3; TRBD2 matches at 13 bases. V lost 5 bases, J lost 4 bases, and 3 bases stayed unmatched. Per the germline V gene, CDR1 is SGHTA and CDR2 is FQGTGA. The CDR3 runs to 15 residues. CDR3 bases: TGTGCCAGCAGCCTAGGACTAGCGGGAGCAGATACGCAGTATTTT. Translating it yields CASSLGLAGADTQYF.

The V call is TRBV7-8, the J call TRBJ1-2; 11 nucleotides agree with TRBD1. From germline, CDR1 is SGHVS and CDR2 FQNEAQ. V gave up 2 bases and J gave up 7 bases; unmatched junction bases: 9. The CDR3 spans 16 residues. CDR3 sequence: CASSLSRGQGAIGYTF. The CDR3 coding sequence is TGTGCCAGCAGCTTATCCCGCGGACAGGGGGCTATTGGCTACACCTTC.

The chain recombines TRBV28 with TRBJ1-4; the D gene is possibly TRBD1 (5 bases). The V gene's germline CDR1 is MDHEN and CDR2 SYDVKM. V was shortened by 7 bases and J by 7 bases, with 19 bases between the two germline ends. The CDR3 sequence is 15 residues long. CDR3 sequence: CASNPGGDTGEKLFF. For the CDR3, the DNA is TGTGCCAGCAACCCGGGGGGGGATACAGGTGAAAAACTGTTTTTT. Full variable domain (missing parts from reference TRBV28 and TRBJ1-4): DVKVTQSSRYLVKRTGEKVFLECVQDMDHENMFWYRQDPGLGLRLIYFSYDVKMKEKGDIPEGYSVSREKKERFSLILESASTNQTSMYLCASNPGGDTGEKLFFGSGTQLSVL.

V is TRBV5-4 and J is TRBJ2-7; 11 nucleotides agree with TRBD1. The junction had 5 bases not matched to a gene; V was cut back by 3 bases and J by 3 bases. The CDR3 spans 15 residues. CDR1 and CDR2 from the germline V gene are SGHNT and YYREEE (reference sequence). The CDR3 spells CASSSPGQGVYEQYF. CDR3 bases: TGTGCCAGCAGCTCGCCGGGACAGGGGGTCTACGAGCAGTACTTC.

The CDR3 coding sequence is TGTGCCAGCAGCATCCCACATAAAAGGAGTGCGCAGTATTTT. Translating gives CASSIPHKRSAQYF. This chain connects TRBV28 to TRBJ2-3; D call uncertain. The CDR3 extends over 14 amino acids. CDR1 and CDR2 from the germline V gene are MDHEN and SYDVKM. Trimming cost V 6 bases and J 10 bases, with 20 bases left between them.

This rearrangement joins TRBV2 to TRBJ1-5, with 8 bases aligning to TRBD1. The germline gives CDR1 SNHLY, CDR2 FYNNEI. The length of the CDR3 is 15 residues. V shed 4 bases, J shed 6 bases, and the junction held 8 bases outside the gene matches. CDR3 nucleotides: TGTGCCAGCAGTGCGGACAGGGCAGGCGGTCAGCCCCAGCATTTT. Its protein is CASSADRAGGQPQHF.

CDR3 nucleotide sequence: TGCGCCAGCAGCTTGGTAGGGCGGGAATCCTACGAGCAGTACTTC. Its translation is CASSLVGRESYEQYF. V and J are TRBV5-1 and TRBJ2-7; the D gene is possibly TRBD2 (6 bases). The germline gives CDR1 SGHRS, CDR2 YFSETQ. The V gene lost 0 bases and the J gene lost 1 base, with 11 bases spanning the gap. The CDR3 sequence is 15 residues long.

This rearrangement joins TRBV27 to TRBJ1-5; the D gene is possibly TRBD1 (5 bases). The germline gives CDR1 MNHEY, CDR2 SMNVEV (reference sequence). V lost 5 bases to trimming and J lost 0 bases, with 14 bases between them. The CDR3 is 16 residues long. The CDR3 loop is CASSPMRQGSNQPQHF. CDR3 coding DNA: TGTGCCAGCAGTCCTATGAGGCAGGGTAGCAATCAGCCCCAGCATTTT.

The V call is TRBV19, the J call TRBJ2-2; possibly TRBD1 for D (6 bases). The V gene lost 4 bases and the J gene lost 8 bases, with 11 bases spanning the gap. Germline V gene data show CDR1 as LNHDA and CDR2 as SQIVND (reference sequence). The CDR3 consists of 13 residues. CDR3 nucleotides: TGTGCCAGTAGTAGTACCAGGGGAGGGGAGCTGTTTTTT. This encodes CASSSTRGGELFF. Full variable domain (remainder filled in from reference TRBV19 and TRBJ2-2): DGGITQSPKYLFRKEGQNVTLSCEQNLNHDAMYWYRQDPGQGLRLIYYSQIVNDFQKGDIAEGYSVSREKKESFPLTVTSAQKNPTAFYLCASSSTRGGELFFGEGSRLTVL.

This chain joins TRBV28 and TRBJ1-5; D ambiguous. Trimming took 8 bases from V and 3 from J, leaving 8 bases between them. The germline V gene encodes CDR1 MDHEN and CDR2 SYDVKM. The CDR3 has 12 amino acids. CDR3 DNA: TGTGCCAGCTTTTCGTCCAATCAGCCCCAGCATTTT. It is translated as CASFSSNQPQHF.